This T cell receptor beta chain was captured by sequencing in a study of cytomegalovirus exposure and HLA in healthy donors. The CDR3 has 14 amino acids. Germline V gene data show CDR1 as SGHRS and CDR2 as YFSETQ. Trimming shortened V by 4 bases and J by 2 bases, and 12 bases separated the two germline ends. In the PCR, 60 Vbeta and 13 Jbeta primers were used. Sequenced by immunoSEQ multiplex PCR; TCRdb stores in-frame clones only, minus some. The table has about 130,000 clones, roughly two thirds seen once. Study-wide findings and caveats: A later analysis reportedly found that, within productive TCRs, an Asian-associated ancestry cluster had fewer N-insertions than the mean observed across the 666 donors.

As to this clone: Its specificity is unknown.

The specimen sequenced was PBMCs. The receptor's source is a man younger than 45 in good health and CMV-seropositive. V is TRBV5-1 and J is TRBJ2-5; D is unclear. CDR3: CASSARQPQETQYF. Here the CDR3 DNA reads TGCGCCAGCAGCGCCCGACAACCACAAGAGACCCAGTACTTC.